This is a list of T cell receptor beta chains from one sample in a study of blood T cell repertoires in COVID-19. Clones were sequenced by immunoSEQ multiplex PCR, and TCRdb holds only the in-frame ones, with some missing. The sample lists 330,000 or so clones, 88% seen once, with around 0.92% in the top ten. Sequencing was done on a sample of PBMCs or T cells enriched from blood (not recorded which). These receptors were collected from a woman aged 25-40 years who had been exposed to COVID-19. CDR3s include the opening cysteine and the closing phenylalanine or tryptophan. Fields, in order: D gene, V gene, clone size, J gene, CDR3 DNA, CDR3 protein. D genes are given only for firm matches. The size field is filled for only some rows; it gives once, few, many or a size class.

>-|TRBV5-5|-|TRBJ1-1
TGTGCCAGCAGCTTATTCCCCTTGAACACTGAAGCTTTCTTT
CASSLFPLNTEAFF
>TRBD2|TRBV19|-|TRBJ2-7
TGTGCCAGTAGTATATATACTAGCGGCTACGAGCAGTACTTC
CASSIYTSGYEQYF
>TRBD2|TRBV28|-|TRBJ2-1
TGTGCCAGTAATAGCGGGAGATTCGACAATGAGCAGTTCTTC
CASNSGRFDNEQFF
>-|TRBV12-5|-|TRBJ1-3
TGTGCTAGTGGCTCCAGGGACTCTGGAAACACCATATATTTT
CASGSRDSGNTIYF
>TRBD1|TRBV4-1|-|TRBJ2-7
TGCGCCAGCAGCCAAGAAGGTGCTCGTGGGACAGCGTCCTACGAGCAGTACTTC
CASSQEGARGTASYEQYF
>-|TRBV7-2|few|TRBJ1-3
TGTGCCAGCAGCTTAGGCAGGGCTGGAAACACCATATATTTT
CASSLGRAGNTIYF
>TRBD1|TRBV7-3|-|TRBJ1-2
TGTGCCAGCAGCCCCGGACAGGGGAGCTACACCTTC
CASSPGQGSYTF
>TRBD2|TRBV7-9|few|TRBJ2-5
TGTGCCAGCAGCGAACCGGGACTAAGTAAAGAGACCCAGTACTTC
CASSEPGLSKETQYF
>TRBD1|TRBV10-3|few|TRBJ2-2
TGTGCCATCAGCGCTCAACAGGGGGCCGGGAACACCGGGGAGCTGTTTTTT
CAISAQQGAGNTGELFF
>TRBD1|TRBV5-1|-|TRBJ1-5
TGCGCCAGCAGCCTCCTGGGACAGGGAAATCAGCCCCAGCATTTT
CASSLLGQGNQPQHF
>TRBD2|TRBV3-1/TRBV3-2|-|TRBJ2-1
TGTGCCAGCAGCCAATCCGCCCCGGGACTAGCGAGGAATGAGCAGTTCTTC
CASSQSAPGLARNEQFF
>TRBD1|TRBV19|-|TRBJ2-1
TGTGCCAGTAGCCATGGGGACAGACCCAATGAGCAGTTCTTC
CASSHGDRPNEQFF
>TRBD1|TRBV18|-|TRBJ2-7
TGTGCCAGCTCACCCCCCGGGACAGGGGGCAGGAACGAGCAGTACTTC
CASSPPGTGGRNEQYF
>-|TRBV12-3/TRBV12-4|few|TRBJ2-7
TGTGCCAGCAGTCTCTCCTTGTCCTACGAGCAGTACTTC
CASSLSLSYEQYF
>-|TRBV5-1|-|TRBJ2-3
TGCGCCAGCAGCAGGGGCCCTCAGGGGACAGATACGCAGTATTTT
CASSRGPQGTDTQYF
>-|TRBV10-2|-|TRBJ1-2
TGCGCCAGCAGTGGACCGGGGACATCCTATGGCTACACCTTC
CASSGPGTSYGYTF
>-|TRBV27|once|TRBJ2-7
TGTGCCAGCAGTTTAAAGGCAGGCCATAACTACGAGCAGTACTTC
CASSLKAGHNYEQYF
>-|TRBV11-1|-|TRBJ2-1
TGTGCCAGCAGCTTCCAGGACTTCTCCTACAATGAGCAGTTCTTC
CASSFQDFSYNEQFF
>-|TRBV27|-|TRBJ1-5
TGTGCCAGCAGCAGGGCCCACGAGGGCAATCAGCCCCAGCATTTT
CASSRAHEGNQPQHF
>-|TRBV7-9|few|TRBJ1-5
TGTGCCAGCAGCCCAGGGGATAATCAGCCCCAGCATTTT
CASSPGDNQPQHF
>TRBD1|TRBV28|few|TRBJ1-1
TGTGCCAGCAGCCCCTCTGACAGGGAGAACACTGAAGCTTTCTTT
CASSPSDRENTEAFF
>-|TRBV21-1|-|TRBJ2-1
TGTGCCAGCAGCCCACCTACTACTAGCGGGGACTACAATGAGCAGTTCTTC
CASSPPTTSGDYNEQFF
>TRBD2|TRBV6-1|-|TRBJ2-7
TGTGCCAGCAGTGAAGCGCTTCAGGGGACTAGCGGCCGCTCCTACGAGCAGTACTTC
CASSEALQGTSGRSYEQYF
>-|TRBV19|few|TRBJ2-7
TGTGCCAGTAGTACCGTCCGGCAGGCGAGCTCCTACGAGCAGTACTTC
CASSTVRQASSYEQYF
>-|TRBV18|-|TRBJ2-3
TGTGCCAGCTCACCACCGAGCGCCGCTACGCAGTATTTT
CASSPPSAATQYF
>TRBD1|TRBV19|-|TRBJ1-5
TGTGCCAGTATTCCAACCGGGACAGGGAACGGTCAGCCCCAGCATTTT
CASIPTGTGNGQPQHF
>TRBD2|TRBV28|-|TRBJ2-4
TGTGCCACCGCCCCCGGGAGGGCCGTCAAAAACATTCAGTACTTC
CATAPGRAVKNIQYF
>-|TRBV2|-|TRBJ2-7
TGTGCCAGCAGGGGGGACACGTTTGCCGAGCAGTACTTC
CASRGDTFAEQYF
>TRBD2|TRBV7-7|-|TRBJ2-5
TGTGCCAGCAGCCGACTAGCGGGGGGGCAAGAGACCCAGTACTTC
CASSRLAGGQETQYF
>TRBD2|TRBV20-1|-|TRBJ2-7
TGCAGTGCTAGTAGGTCAGGAGCGGGAGCGTTGTACGAGCAGTACTTC
CSASRSGAGALYEQYF
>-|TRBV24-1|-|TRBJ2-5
TGTGCCACCAGTGATTCGAAGGGGGGGGAGACCCAGTACTTC
CATSDSKGGETQYF
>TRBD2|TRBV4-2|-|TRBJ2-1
TGTGCCAGCAGCCACGGGCTAGCGGGGAGCTCCTACAATGAGCAGTTCTTC
CASSHGLAGSSYNEQFF
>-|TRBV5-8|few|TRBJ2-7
TGTGCCAGCAGGCGGGGTGTTCAGGACTCCTACGAGCAGTACTTC
CASRRGVQDSYEQYF
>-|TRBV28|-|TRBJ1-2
TGTGCCAGCGCGGTGGGTTCCCACTATGGCTACACCTTC
CASAVGSHYGYTF
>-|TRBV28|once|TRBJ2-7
TGTGCCAGCAGCCCAGGGCCCTACGAGCAGTACTTC
CASSPGPYEQYF
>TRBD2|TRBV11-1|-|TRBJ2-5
TGTGCCAGCAGCGCACCACGAGCGGGAGGTCGAGAGACCCAGTACTTC
CASSAPRAGGRETQYF
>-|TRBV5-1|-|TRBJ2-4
TGCGCCAGCAGCTTGGCCTTGGAGATAGCCAAAAACATTCAGTACTTC
CASSLALEIAKNIQYF
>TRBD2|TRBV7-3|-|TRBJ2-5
TGTGCCAGCAGCCCTAGCGGGAGCTTGCAAGAGACCCAGTACTTC
CASSPSGSLQETQYF
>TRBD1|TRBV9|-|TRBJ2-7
TGTGCCAGCAGCGTATCAGGGGGCTTGGACGAGCAGTACTTC
CASSVSGGLDEQYF
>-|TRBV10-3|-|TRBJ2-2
TGTGCCATCAGTGAACAGGTTCCGGGCACCGGGGAGCTGTTTTTT
CAISEQVPGTGELFF
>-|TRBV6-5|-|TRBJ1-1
TGTGCCAGCAGTTACAATGCAGGGGTGGGCACTGAAGCTTTCTTT
CASSYNAGVGTEAFF
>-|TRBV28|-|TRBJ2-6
TGTGCCAGCAGTTGGTCAGGGCTCCATTCTGGGGCCAACGTCCTGACTTTC
CASSWSGLHSGANVLTF
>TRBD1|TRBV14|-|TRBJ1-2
TGTGCCAGCAGCCCCGAGACAGGGTCTAACTATGGCTACACCTTC
CASSPETGSNYGYTF
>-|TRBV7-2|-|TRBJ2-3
TGTGCCAGCAGCCCAGGGTTTGGGACAGATACGCAGTATTTT
CASSPGFGTDTQYF
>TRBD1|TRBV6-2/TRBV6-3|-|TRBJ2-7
TGTGCCAGCAGTTACCCACGGGACAGAGCCTTCCTTAGCTCCTACGAGCAGTACTTC
CASSYPRDRAFLSSYEQYF
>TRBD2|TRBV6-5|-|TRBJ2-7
TGTGCCAGCAGCCACATAGCGGGCCGCGAGCAGTACTTC
CASSHIAGREQYF
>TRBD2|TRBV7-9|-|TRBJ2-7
TGTGCCAGCAGCCCGCGGACTAGCGGGAGTCTAGGCGAGCAGTACTTC
CASSPRTSGSLGEQYF
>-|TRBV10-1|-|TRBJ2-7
TGCGCCAGCAGTGAGGGTTCTGGACAGTTATCCTACGAGCAGTACTTC
CASSEGSGQLSYEQYF
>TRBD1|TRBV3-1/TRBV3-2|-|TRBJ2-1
TGTGCCAGCAGCCTAACCACAGGGGGCATGGGAGATGAGCAGTTCTTC
CASSLTTGGMGDEQFF
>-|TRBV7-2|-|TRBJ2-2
TGTGCCAGCAGCCAGCCGGGACTCCCGCTGTTTTTT
CASSQPGLPLFF
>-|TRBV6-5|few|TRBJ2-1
TGTGCCAGCAGCTTTCGAAGCAGCGATGAGCAGTTCTTC
CASSFRSSDEQFF
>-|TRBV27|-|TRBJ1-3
TGTGCCAGCAGTCCGGCAGGGCAGGGGAGTTACACCATATATTTT
CASSPAGQGSYTIYF
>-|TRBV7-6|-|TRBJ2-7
TGTGCCAGCAGCTTGAGGACAGATCGCTACGAGCAGTACTTC
CASSLRTDRYEQYF
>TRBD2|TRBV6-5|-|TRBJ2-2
TGTGCCTCCCTAAGCCGGACTAGCGGGACCGGGGAGCTGTTTTTT
CASLSRTSGTGELFF
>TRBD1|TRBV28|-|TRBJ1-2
TGTGCCAGCAGTCCAGCCAGGAGGGACAGGGAGTATGGCTACACCTTC
CASSPARRDREYGYTF